This T cell receptor beta chain originates from a study of blood T cell repertoires in COVID-19. V lost 0 bases and J lost 4, with 12 bases in between. Germline values: CDR1 LGHNA, CDR2 YSLEER. The CDR3 extends over 15 amino acids. Generated by immunoSEQ multiplex PCR, the TCRdb table keeps only in-frame clones and is missing some. Among some 200,000 clones listed, roughly nine tenths were seen once. Material for sequencing was PBMCs or T cells enriched from blood (not recorded which). V and J are TRBV4-3 and TRBJ1-2; D may be TRBD1 (6 bases). This TCR derives from a woman aged 50 to 65 in a cohort exposed to, infected with or recovered from COVID-19 (not recorded which). The CDR3 nucleotides are TGCGCCAGCAGCCAAGACCCCGGACAGTCCTATGGCTACACCTTC. Residues: CASSQDPGQSYGYTF.